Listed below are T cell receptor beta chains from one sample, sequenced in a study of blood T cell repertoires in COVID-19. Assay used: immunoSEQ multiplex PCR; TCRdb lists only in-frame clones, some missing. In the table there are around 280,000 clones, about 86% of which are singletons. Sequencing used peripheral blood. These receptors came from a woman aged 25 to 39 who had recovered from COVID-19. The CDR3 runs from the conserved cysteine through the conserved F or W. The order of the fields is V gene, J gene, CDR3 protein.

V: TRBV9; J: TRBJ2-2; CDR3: CASSLDTTWTGELFF
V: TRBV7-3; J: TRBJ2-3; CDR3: CASSLRGTSGMDTQYF
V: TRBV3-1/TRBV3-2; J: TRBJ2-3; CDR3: CASTEGSTDTQYF
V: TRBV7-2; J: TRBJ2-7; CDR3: CASSATIGVYEQYF
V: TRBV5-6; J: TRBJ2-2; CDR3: CASSLSAGIGTGELFF
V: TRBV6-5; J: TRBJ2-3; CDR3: CASTMSGRATDTQYF
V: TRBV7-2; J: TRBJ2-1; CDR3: CASSYSRGADEQFF
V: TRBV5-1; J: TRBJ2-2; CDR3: CASSSLGAANTGELFF
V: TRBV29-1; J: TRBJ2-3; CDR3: CSVEDPDLGGTDTQYF
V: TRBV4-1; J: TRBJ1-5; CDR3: CASSQDRGGQPQHF
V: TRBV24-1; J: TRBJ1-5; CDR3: CATSSSGAGEPQHF
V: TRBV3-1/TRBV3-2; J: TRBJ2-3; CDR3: CASSPEGYTQYF
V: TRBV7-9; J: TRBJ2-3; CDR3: CASSLARRLAGDTQYF
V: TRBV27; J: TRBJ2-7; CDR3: CASSLSPNGIFRSEQYF
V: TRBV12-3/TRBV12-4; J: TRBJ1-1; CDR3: CASSTGFNTEAFF
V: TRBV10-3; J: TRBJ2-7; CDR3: CAIRDSFSSYEQYF
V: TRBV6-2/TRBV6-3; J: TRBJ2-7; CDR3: CASSQTRHEQYF
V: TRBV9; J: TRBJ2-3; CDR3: CASSVDLSTDTQYF
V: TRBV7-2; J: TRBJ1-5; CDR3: CASSGKEGLPQHF
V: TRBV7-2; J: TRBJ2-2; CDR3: CASSSGLTNTGELFF
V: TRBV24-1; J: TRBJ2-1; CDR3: CATGAAGDNEQFF
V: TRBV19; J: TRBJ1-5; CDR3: CASSIGQYGHF
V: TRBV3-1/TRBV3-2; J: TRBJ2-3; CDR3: CASSQSIWALRDTQYF
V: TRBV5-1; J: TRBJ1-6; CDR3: CASSLGTGKVYSPLHF
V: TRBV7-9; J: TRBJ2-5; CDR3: CASRSGATWSETQYF
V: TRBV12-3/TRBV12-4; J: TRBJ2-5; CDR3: CASTARVQETQYF
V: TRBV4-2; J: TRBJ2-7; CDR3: CASSRPGQGVYEQYF
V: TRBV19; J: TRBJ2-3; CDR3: CASRSASGGGDTQYF
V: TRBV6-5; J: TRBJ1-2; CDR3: CASSYRDRRSNYGYTF
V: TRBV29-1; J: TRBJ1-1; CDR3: CSVHRAKNTEAFF
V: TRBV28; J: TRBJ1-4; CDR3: CASSFLSGASEKLFF
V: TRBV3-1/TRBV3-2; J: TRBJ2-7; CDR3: CASSQTSGGLSYEQYF
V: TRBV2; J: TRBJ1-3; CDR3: CASSEGQAAGNTIYF
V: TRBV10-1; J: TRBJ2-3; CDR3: CASSELRGGLDTQYF
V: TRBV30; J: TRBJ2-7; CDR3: CAWSVQWYEQYF
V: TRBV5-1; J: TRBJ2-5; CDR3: CASSLAGTGVETQYF
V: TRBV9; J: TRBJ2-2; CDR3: CASTHRTGVMVFTGELFF
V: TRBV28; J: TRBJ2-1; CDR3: CASSFGSRRGTGNTYMGEQFF
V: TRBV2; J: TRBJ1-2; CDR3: CASTLDRAVDVGGYTF
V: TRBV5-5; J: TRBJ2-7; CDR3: CASSFRRSSYEQYF
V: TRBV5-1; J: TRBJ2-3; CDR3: CASSPGDRQGDTQYF
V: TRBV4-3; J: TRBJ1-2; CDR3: CASSQDPQGVGGYTF
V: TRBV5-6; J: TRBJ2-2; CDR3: CASSFGTGYTGELFF
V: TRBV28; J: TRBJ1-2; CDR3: CASSLTGHLVGYTF
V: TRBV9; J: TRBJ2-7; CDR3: CASSFTTGGEQYF
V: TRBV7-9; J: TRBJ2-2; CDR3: CASSPTGSGELFF
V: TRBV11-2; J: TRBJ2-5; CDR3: CASSLEGAGETQYF